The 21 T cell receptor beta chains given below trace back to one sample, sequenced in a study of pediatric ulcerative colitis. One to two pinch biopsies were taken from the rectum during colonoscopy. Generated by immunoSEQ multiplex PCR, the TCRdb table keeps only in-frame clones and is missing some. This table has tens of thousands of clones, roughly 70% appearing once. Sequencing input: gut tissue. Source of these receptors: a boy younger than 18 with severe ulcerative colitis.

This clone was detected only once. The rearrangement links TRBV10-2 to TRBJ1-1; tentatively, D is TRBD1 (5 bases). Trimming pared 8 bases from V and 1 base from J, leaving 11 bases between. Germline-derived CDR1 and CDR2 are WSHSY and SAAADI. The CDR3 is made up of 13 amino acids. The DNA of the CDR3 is TGCGCCAGCGGTAAAGGGGAGAACACTGAAGCTTTCTTT. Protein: CASGKGENTEAFF.

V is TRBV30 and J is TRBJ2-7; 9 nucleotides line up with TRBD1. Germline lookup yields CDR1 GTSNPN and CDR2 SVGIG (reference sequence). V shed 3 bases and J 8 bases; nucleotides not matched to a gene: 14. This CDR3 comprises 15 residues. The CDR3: CAWSLKTGQGTQQYF. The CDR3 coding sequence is TGTGCCTGGAGCTTAAAAACGGGACAGGGTACGCAGCAGTACTTC. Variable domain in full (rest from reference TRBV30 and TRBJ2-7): SQTIHQWPATLVQPVGSPLSLECTVEGTSNPNLYWYRQAAGRGLQLLFYSVGIGQISSEVPQNLSASRPQDRQFILSSKKLLLSDSGFYLCAWSLKTGQGTQQYFGPGTRLTVT.

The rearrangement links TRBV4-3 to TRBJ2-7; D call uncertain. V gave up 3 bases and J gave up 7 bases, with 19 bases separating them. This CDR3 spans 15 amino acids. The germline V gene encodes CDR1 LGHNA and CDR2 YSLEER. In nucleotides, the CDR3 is TGCGCCAGCAGCCATTGTGCCTCCCGTTGGGAAGAGCAGTACTTC. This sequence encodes CASSHCASRWEEQYF.

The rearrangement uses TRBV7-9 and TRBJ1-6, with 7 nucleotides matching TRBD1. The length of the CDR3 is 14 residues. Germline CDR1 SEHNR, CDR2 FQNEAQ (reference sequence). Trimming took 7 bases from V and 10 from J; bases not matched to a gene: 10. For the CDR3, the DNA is TGTGCCAGCACCACTTGGCAGGGGGGGTCACCCCTCCACTTT. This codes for CASTTWQGGSPLHF.

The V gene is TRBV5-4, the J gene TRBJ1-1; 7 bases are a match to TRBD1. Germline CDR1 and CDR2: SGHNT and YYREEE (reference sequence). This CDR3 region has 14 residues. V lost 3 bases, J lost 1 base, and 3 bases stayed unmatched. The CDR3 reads CASSYRDRNTEAFF. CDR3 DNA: TGTGCCAGCAGCTACCGGGACAGGAACACTGAAGCTTTCTTT.

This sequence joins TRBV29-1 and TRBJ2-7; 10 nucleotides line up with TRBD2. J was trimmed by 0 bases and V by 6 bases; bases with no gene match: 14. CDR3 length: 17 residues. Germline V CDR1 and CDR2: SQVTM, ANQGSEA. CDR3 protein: CSVGATGTSASSYEQYF. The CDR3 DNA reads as TGCAGCGTCGGAGCAACCGGGACTAGCGCAAGCTCCTACGAGCAGTACTTC.

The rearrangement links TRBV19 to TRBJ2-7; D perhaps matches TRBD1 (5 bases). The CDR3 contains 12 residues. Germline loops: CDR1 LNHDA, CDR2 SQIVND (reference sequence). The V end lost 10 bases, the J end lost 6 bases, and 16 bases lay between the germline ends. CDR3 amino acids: CATGHQRSEQYF. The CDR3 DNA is TGTGCCACCGGACATCAGAGGTCCGAGCAGTACTTC.

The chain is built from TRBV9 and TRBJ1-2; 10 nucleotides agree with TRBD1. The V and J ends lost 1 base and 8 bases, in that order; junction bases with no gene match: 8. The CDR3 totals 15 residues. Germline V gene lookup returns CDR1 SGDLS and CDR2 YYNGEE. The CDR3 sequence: CASSVTGQGGRGYTF. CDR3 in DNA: TGTGCCAGCAGCGTAACAGGACAGGGGGGTAGAGGCTACACCTTC.

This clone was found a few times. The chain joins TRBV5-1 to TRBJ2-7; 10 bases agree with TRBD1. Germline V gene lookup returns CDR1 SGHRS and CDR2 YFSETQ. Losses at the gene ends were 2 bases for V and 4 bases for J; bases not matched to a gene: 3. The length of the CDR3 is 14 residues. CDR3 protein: CASSFGQGGYEQYF. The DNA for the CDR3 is TGCGCCAGCAGCTTCGGACAGGGGGGGTACGAGCAGTACTTC.

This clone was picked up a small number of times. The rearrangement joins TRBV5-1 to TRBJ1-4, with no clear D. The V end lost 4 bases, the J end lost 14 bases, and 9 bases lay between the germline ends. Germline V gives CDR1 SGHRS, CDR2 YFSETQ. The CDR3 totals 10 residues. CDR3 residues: CASSPSDLFF. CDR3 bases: TGCGCCAGCAGCCCCTCGGACCTGTTTTTT.

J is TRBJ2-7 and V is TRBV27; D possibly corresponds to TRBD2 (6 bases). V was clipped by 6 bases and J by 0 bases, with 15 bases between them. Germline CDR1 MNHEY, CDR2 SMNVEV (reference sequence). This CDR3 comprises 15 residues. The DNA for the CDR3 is TGTGCCAGCAGCCGTGCCGGGGGAGGCTCCTACGAGCAGTACTTC. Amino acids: CASSRAGGGSYEQYF.

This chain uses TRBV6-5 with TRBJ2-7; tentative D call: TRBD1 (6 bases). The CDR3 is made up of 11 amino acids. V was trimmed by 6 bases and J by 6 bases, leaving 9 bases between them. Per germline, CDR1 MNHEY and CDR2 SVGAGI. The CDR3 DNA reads TGTGCCAGCAGCCGAGGGGGCGAGCAGTACTTC. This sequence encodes CASSRGGEQYF.

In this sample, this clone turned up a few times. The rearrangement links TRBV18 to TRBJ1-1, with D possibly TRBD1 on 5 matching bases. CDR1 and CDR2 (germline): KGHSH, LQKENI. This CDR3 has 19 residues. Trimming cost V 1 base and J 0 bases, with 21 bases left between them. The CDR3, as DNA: TGTGCCAGCTCACCACGTCTCAGGGACGGGGTGCCCATGAACACTGAAGCTTTCTTT. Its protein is CASSPRLRDGVPMNTEAFF.

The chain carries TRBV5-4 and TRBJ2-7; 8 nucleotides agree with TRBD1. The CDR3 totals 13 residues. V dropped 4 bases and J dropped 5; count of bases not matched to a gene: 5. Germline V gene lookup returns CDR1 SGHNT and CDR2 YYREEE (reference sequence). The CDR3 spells CASSGGQGDEQYF. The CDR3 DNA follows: TGTGCCAGCAGCGGAGGACAGGGCGACGAGCAGTACTTC.

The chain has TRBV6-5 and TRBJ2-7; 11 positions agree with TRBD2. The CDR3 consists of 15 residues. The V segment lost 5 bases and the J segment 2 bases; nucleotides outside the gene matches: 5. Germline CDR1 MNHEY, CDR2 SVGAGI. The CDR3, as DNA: TGTGCCAGCAGTCGAGGGACTAGCGGCACCTACGAGCAGTACTTC. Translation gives CASSRGTSGTYEQYF.

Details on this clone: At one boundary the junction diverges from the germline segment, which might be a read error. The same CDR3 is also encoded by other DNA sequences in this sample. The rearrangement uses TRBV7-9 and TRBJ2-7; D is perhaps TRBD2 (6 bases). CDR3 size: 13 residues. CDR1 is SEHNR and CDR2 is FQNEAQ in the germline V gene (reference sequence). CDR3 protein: CASSLANSYEQYF. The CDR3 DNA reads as TGTGCCAGCAGCCTAGCGAACTCCTACGAGCAGTACTTC.

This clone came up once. CDR3 sequence reads: CASSQDGRPVKGDGYTF. CDR3 coding DNA: TGTGCCAGCAGCCAAGATGGACGGCCGGTCAAAGGGGATGGCTACACCTTC. This chain connects TRBV14 to TRBJ1-2; a possible D gene is TRBD1 (5 bases). V was clipped by 0 bases and J by 6 bases, with 20 bases between them. The germline V gene has CDR1 SGHDN and CDR2 FVKESK. The CDR3 is 17 amino acids.

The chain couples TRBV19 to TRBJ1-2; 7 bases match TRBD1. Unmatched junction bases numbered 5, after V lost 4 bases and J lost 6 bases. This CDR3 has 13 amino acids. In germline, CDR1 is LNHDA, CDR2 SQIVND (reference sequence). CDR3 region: CASSTDRVDGYTF. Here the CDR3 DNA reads TGTGCCAGTAGTACCGACAGGGTGGATGGCTACACCTTC.

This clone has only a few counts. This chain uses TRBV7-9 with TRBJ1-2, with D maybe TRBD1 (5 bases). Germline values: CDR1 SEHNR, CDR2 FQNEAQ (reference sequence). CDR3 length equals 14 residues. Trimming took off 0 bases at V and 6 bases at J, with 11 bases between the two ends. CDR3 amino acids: CASSLAGAADGYTF. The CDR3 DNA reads TGTGCCAGCAGCTTAGCCGGGGCCGCTGATGGCTACACCTTC.

The CDR3 coding sequence is TGCGCCAGCAGCCAAGGCAGGGGCGCGTCTCAGCCCCAGCATTTT. Its protein is CASSQGRGASQPQHF. V gene TRBV4-1 combines with J gene TRBJ1-5, with D possibly TRBD1 on 6 matching bases. CDR3 length: 15 residues. CDR1 MGHRA and CDR2 YSYEKL come from the germline V gene. V was shortened by 1 base and J by 6 bases, with 13 bases between the two germline ends.

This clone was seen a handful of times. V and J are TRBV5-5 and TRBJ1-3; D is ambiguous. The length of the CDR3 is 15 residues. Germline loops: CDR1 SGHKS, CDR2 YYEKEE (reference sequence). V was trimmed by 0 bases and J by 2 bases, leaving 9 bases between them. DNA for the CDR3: TGTGCCAGCAGCTTGGCCGGGTGGGCTGGAAACACCATATATTTT. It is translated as CASSLAGWAGNTIYF.